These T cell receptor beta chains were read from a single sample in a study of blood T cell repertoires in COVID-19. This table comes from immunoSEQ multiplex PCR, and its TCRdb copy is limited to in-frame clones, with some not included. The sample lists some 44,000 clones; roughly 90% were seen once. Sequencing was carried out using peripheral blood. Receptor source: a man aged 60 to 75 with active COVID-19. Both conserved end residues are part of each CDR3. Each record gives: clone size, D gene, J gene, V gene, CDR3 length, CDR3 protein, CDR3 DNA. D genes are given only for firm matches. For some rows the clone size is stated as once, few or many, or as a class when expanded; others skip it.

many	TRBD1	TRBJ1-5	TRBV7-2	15	CASSHKTGSNQPQHF	TGTGCCAGCAGCCACAAGACAGGGAGTAATCAGCCCCAGCATTTT
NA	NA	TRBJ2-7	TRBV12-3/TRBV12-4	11	CASSLAREQYF	TGTGCCAGCAGTTTAGCCCGCGAGCAGTACTTC
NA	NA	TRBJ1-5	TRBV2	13	CASTGQYNQPQHF	TGTGCCAGCACAGGGCAGTATAATCAGCCCCAGCATTTT
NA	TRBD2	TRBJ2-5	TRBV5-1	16	CASSSGLAGVGETQYF	TGCGCCAGCAGCTCGGGACTAGCGGGGGTGGGAGAGACCCAGTACTTC
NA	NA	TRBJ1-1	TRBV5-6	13	CASSRVQGNEAFF	TGTGCCAGCAGCAGGGTTCAGGGGAATGAAGCTTTCTTT
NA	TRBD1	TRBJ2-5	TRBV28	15	CASSYPTGGGETQYF	TGTGCCAGCAGTTACCCGACAGGGGGCGGGGAGACCCAGTACTTC
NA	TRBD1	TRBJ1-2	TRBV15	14	CATSTPGTGNGYTF	TGTGCCACCAGCACCCCCGGGACAGGGAATGGCTACACCTTC
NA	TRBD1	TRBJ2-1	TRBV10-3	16	CAISEGETGALVEQFF	TGTGCCATCAGTGAGGGGGAGACAGGGGCCCTAGTAGAGCAGTTCTTC
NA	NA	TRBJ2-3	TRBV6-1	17	CASSEGVTGSGTDTQYF	TGTGCCAGCAGTGAAGGAGTCACGGGATCTGGAACAGATACGCAGTATTTT
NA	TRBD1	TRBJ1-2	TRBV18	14	CASSYDRGNYGYTF	TGTGCCAGCTCGTACGACAGGGGGAACTATGGCTACACCTTC
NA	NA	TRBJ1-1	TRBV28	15	CASRKPGHSNTEAFF	TGTGCCAGCAGAAAACCGGGACACAGCAACACTGAAGCTTTCTTT
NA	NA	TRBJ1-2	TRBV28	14	CASSPPTGPYGYTF	TGTGCCAGCAGTCCCCCCACAGGGCCCTATGGCTACACCTTC
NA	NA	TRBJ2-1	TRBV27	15	CASTALRGVNNEQFF	TGTGCCAGCACCGCCCTAAGGGGTGTTAACAATGAGCAGTTCTTC
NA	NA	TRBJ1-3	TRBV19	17	CASSTIPTVNSGNTIYF	TGTGCCAGTAGTACCATCCCGACAGTTAACTCTGGAAACACCATATATTTT
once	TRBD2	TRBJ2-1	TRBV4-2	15	CASRHTSGRPNEQFF	TGTGCCAGCAGGCATACTAGCGGGAGACCGAATGAGCAGTTCTTC
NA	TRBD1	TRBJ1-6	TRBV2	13	CASYRDRSSPLHF	TGTGCCAGCTACCGGGACAGAAGCTCACCCCTCCACTTT
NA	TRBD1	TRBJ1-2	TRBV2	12	CASSLQGNMATF	TGTGCCAGCAGTTTACAGGGGAACATGGCCACCTTC
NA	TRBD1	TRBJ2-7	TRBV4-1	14	CASSQGTGRYEQYF	TGCGCCAGCAGCCAAGGGACAGGGAGGTACGAGCAGTACTTC
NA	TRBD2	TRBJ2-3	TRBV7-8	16	CASSQMGTSGRDTQYF	TGTGCCAGCAGCCAGATGGGGACTAGCGGGAGGGATACGCAGTATTTT
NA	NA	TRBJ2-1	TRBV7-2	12	CASSLLRGEQFF	TGTGCCAGCAGCTTACTCCGAGGGGAGCAGTTCTTC
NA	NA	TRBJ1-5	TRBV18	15	CASSPNRFSNQPQHF	TGTGCCAGCTCACCCAACAGGTTTAGCAATCAGCCCCAGCATTTT
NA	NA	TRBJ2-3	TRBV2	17	CASSESSAGFRGDTQYF	TGTGCCAGCAGTGAGAGTTCGGCGGGCTTCCGGGGAGATACGCAGTATTTT
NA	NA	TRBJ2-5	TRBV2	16	CASSEAGGNSGETQYF	TGTGCCAGCAGTGAAGCTGGGGGGAACAGCGGAGAGACCCAGTACTTC
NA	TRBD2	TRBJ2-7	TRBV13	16	CASSSSWIAGNHEQYF	TGTGCCAGCAGCTCCTCCTGGATAGCGGGGAACCACGAGCAGTACTTC
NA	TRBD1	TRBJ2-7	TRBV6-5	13	CASSLGTGIEQYF	TGTGCCAGCAGCCTAGGGACAGGGATCGAGCAGTACTTC
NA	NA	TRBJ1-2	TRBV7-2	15	CASSLDSRGSYGYTF	TGTGCCAGCAGCTTAGACAGTCGGGGTTCTTATGGCTACACCTTC
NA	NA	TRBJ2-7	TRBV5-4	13	CASSLYGQREQYF	TGTGCCAGCAGCCTCTACGGACAGAGGGAGCAGTACTTC
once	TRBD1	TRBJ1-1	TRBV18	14	CASSLDRGTTEAFF	TGTGCCAGCTCACTGGACAGGGGGACCACTGAAGCTTTCTTT
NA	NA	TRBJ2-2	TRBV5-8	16	CASSLGQATNTGELFF	TGTGCCAGCAGCTTGGGTCAGGCTACGAACACCGGGGAGCTGTTTTTT
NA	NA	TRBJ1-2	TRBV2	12	CASTPGGQGYTF	TGTGCCAGCACCCCCGGTGGACAGGGCTACACCTTC
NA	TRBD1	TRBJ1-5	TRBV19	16	CASKILPGQGNQPQHF	TGTGCCAGTAAGATATTGCCGGGACAGGGCAATCAGCCCCAGCATTTT
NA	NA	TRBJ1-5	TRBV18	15	CASSPVQGSNQPQHF	TGTGCCAGCTCACCGGTGCAGGGGAGCAATCAGCCCCAGCATTTT
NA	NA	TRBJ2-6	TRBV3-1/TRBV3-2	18	CASSQGLFGGSGANVLTF	TGTGCCAGCAGCCAAGGTTTATTCGGGGGTTCTGGGGCCAACGTCCTGACTTTC
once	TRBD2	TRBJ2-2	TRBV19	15	CASSLTSGSPGELFF	TGTGCCAGTAGCCTCACTAGCGGGAGCCCCGGGGAGCTGTTTTTT
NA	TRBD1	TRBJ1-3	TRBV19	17	CASSIFGTAASGNTIYF	TGTGCCAGTAGTATTTTTGGGACAGCGGCCTCTGGAAACACCATATATTTT
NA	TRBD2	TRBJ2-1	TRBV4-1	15	CASATGLAGYNEQFF	TGCGCCAGCGCCACAGGACTAGCGGGCTACAATGAGCAGTTCTTC
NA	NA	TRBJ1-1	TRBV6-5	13	CASSYSADTEAFF	TGTGCCAGCAGTTACTCGGCAGACACTGAAGCTTTCTTT
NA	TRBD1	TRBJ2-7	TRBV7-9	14	CASSPGQGPYEQYF	TGTGCCAGCAGCCCGGGACAGGGGCCCTACGAGCAGTACTTC
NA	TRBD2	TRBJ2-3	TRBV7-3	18	CASSLNPPLAGGPNTQYF	TGTGCCAGCAGCTTGAATCCGCCGCTAGCGGGAGGACCAAATACGCAGTATTTT
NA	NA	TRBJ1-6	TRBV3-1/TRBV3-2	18	CASSQAGRGGFVNSPLHF	TGTGCCAGCAGCCAAGCCGGCAGGGGCGGTTTTGTTAATTCACCCCTCCACTTT
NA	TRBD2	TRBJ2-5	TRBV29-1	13	CSVDSGRGETQYF	TGCAGCGTCGATAGCGGGAGGGGAGAGACCCAGTACTTC
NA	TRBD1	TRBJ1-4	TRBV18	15	CASSPGQGAREKLFF	TGTGCCAGCTCACCAGGACAGGGGGCGCGAGAAAAACTGTTTTTT
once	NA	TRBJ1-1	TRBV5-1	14	CASSLGQQNTEAFF	TGCGCCAGCAGCTTGGGACAACAGAACACTGAAGCTTTCTTT
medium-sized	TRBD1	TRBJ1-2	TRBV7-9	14	CASSFGQGSYGYTF	TGTGCCAGCAGCTTTGGACAGGGGTCCTATGGCTACACCTTC
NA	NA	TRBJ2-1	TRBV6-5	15	CASSKTGISYNEQFF	TGTGCCAGCAGTAAAACCGGGATCTCCTACAATGAGCAGTTCTTC
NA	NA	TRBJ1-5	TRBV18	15	CASSPMKLSNQPQHF	TGTGCCAGCTCACCAATGAAACTGAGCAATCAGCCCCAGCATTTT
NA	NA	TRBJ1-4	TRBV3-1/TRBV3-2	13	CASPSPGNEKLFF	TGTGCCAGCCCCTCTCCAGGGAATGAAAAACTGTTTTTT
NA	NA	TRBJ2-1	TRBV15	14	CATSRDGGSNEQFF	TGTGCCACCAGCAGAGATGGAGGGAGCAATGAGCAGTTCTTC
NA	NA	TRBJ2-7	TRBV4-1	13	CASSQVEKSEQYF	TGCGCCAGCAGCCAAGTAGAGAAGTCCGAGCAGTACTTC
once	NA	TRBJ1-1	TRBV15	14	CATSREGGDTEAFF	TGTGCCACCAGCAGAGAAGGAGGAGACACTGAAGCTTTCTTT
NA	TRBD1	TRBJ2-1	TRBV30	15	CAWSPDRGPYNEQFF	TGTGCCTGGAGTCCGGACAGGGGTCCCTACAATGAGCAGTTCTTC
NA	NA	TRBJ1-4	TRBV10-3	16	CAISESVGRGDEKLFF	TGTGCCATCAGTGAGTCTGTGGGGCGCGGGGATGAAAAACTGTTTTTT
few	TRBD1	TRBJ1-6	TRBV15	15	CATSWKQGAGSPLHF	TGTGCCACCAGCTGGAAACAGGGGGCGGGTTCACCCCTCCACTTT
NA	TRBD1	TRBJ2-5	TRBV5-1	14	CASSPGQPQETQYF	TGCGCCAGCAGCCCGGGACAGCCACAAGAGACCCAGTACTTC
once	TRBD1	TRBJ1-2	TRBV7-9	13	CASSLGQRYGYTF	TGTGCCAGCAGCCTGGGACAGCGCTATGGCTACACCTTC
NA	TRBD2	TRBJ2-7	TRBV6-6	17	CASSPTPGLAGGSEQYF	TGTGCCAGCAGTCCCACCCCCGGACTAGCGGGAGGGTCCGAGCAGTACTTC
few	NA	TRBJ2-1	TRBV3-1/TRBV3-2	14	CASSQGAQYNEQFF	TGTGCCAGCAGCCAAGGGGCCCAATACAATGAGCAGTTCTTC
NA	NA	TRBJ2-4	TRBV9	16	CASSVVPGVGKNIQYF	TGTGCCAGCAGCGTAGTTCCAGGGGTTGGCAAGAACATTCAGTACTTC
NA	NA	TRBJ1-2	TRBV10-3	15	CAIRRDILPGNGYTF	TGTGCCATCCGCCGGGACATCTTACCCGGCAATGGCTACACCTTC
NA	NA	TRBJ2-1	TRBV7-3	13	CASSLGLNNEQFF	TGTGCCAGCAGCTTAGGACTAAACAATGAGCAGTTCTTC